These 27 T cell receptor beta chains share one sample of origin, sequenced in a study of T cells after yellow fever vaccination. MiXCR, applied by TCRdb to the 5' RACE reads, yields one record per CDR3 protein. The repertoire holds just under 600,000 distinct CDR3 sequences, with about 13% as singletons. The sequenced sample was PBMCs, obtained on the day of the yellow fever booster vaccination. The origin of the receptors is a man aged 25-45 years who received the YFV17D yellow fever vaccine.

This clonotype came up a few times. The chain uses TRBV6-2 or TRBV6-3 and TRBJ2-7, with 11 bases matching TRBD1. The junction had 7 bases not matched to a gene; V was cut back by 6 bases and J by 6 bases. Germline CDR1 reads MNHEY; CDR2 reads SVGEGT. This CDR3 comprises 14 residues. The CDR3 region has the DNA TGTGCCAGCAGCACCGGGACAGGGGGACCCGAGCAGTACTTC. Its translation is CASSTGTGGPEQYF.

This clonotype showed up just a few times. The J gene is TRBJ2-2, the V gene TRBV28; 7 bases line up with TRBD2. The germline CDR1 and CDR2 sequences are MDHEN and SYDVKM. This CDR3 region has 14 residues. V lost 3 bases and J lost 6; bases outside the gene matches: 4. CDR3 protein: CASSLGGVPGELFF. The CDR3 DNA is TGTGCCAGCAGTTTGGGAGGGGTCCCCGGGGAGCTGTTTTTT. Combining the CDR3 with reference TRBV28 and TRBJ2-2 gives the whole variable domain DVKVTQSSRYLVKRTGEKVFLECVQDMDHENMFWYRQDPGLGLRLIYFSYDVKMKEKGDIPEGYSVSREKKERFSLILESASTNQTSMYLCASSLGGVPGELFFGEGSRLTVL.

This clonotype was seen only a few times. This chain uses TRBV20-1 with TRBJ1-2, with 9 bases matching TRBD1. In germline, CDR1 is DFQATT, CDR2 SNEGSKA (reference sequence). Trimming cost V 7 bases and J 2 bases; bases outside gene matches: 5. CDR3 length: 13 amino acids. CDR3 loop: CSVDRGDNYGYTF. CDR3 bases: TGCAGTGTCGACAGGGGGGACAACTATGGCTACACCTTC.

The chain carries TRBV5-5 and TRBJ2-1, with TRBD2 identical over 7 bases. CDR3 length equals 15 residues. Trimming took 10 bases from V and 0 from J; bases not matched to a gene: 10. Germline V gives CDR1 SGHKS, CDR2 YYEKEE (reference sequence). The CDR3 sequence: CASLPRDYSYNEQFF. As DNA, the CDR3 is TGTGCCTCCCTTCCCCGGGACTACTCCTACAATGAGCAGTTCTTC.

This clonotype was observed a handful of times. This chain links TRBV18 with TRBJ1-5; D might be TRBD1 (5 bases). The V gene lost 4 bases and the J gene lost 3 bases, with 10 bases spanning the gap. CDR3 size: 14 residues. Germline lookup yields CDR1 KGHSH and CDR2 LQKENI. CDR3 loop: CASSLGQTNQPQHF. The CDR3 coding sequence is TGTGCCAGCTCACTCGGACAAACCAATCAGCCCCAGCATTTT.

The rearrangement links TRBV7-9 to TRBJ2-1, with 7 bases that match TRBD2. The CDR3 has 17 residues. With 6 bases clipped from V and 2 bases from J, the junction kept 13 bases outside the gene matches. The germline V gene encodes CDR1 SEHNR and CDR2 FQNEAQ (reference sequence). CDR3 sequence reads: CASSHNRLALTYNEQFF. CDR3 nucleotide sequence: TGTGCCAGCAGTCATAATAGACTAGCCCTCACCTACAATGAGCAGTTCTTC.

V and J are TRBV12-3 or TRBV12-4 and TRBJ2-2; 8 positions match TRBD2. CDR3 length equals 14 residues. V lost 5 bases, J lost 6 bases, and 5 bases stayed unmatched. The CDR3 sequence: CASSTGRGSGELFF. The CDR3 coding sequence is TGTGCCAGCAGTACCGGGAGGGGTTCCGGGGAGCTGTTTTTT.

This clonotype was counted a few times. The chain's CDR3 is CASSQDLGSLETQYF. In DNA form, the CDR3 reads TGCGCCAGCAGCCAAGATCTGGGCTCCCTAGAGACCCAGTACTTC. This rearrangement joins TRBV4-3 to TRBJ2-5; D remains unclear. Germline assignment: CDR1 LGHNA and CDR2 YSLEER. The CDR3 sequence is 15 residues long. V lost 0 bases to trimming and J lost 4 bases, with 12 bases between them.

This clonotype came up many times. V is TRBV11-2 and J is TRBJ1-2; D possibly corresponds to TRBD1 (6 bases). CDR1 and CDR2 (germline): SGHAT, FQNNGV. The CDR3 is 12 residues long. V was pared by 5 bases and J by 5 bases, with 9 bases between. CDR3 sequence: CASSPGQYGYTF. The CDR3 region has the DNA TGTGCCAGCAGCCCTGGACAGTATGGCTACACCTTC.

The rearrangement uses TRBV7-2 and TRBJ2-3, with a possible D match to TRBD2 (5 bases). V was trimmed by 7 bases and J by 3 bases, leaving 11 bases between them. The germline V gene encodes CDR1 SGHTA and CDR2 FQGNSA. The CDR3 has 13 amino acids. CDR3 nucleotide sequence: TGTGCCAGCACCGGACTGGCAACAGATACGCAGTATTTT. This codes for CASTGLATDTQYF.

V usage is TRBV5-4 and J usage is TRBJ1-1; a weak D match, TRBD1 (6 bases). Germline loops: CDR1 SGHNT, CDR2 YYREEE (reference sequence). Trimming took 6 bases from V and 5 from J, leaving 20 bases between them. The CDR3 is 15 amino acids. The CDR3 DNA reads TGTGCCAGCACCCGCGACACGGGGGCGGGTACTGAAGCTTTCTTT. Its translation is CASTRDTGAGTEAFF. Combining the CDR3 with reference TRBV5-4 and TRBJ1-1 gives the whole variable domain ETGVTQSPTHLIKTRGQQVTLRCSSQSGHNTVSWYQQALGQGPQFIFQYYREEENGRGNFPPRFSGLQFPNYSSELNVNALELDDSALYLCASTRDTGAGTEAFFGQGTRLTVV.

This clonotype was recorded a few times. The chain couples TRBV21-1 to TRBJ2-2; the table's D gene call, TRBD1, was not cross checked with the DNA. TRBV21-1 is a pseudogene locus. CDR3 size: 13 residues. Written as DNA, the CDR3 is TGTGCCAGACCGGGGCCTGTCACCGGGGAGCTGTTTTTT. Protein product: CARPGPVTGELFF.

This clonotype was observed a handful of times. The chain has TRBV10-3 and TRBJ1-5; no reliable D call. Germline CDR1 is ENHRY and CDR2 is SYGVKD. The CDR3 is 14 residues long. V shed 2 bases and J shed 7 bases, with 12 bases lying between them. CDR3 region: CAISEGAVDQPQHF. CDR3 in DNA: TGTGCCATCAGTGAGGGAGCCGTCGACCAGCCCCAGCATTTT.

This chain uses TRBV20-1 with TRBJ2-2, with TRBD2 as a possible D gene (5 bases). The CDR3 has 12 residues. Germline V CDR1 and CDR2: DFQATT, SNEGSKA (reference sequence). The V end lost 3 bases, the J end lost 6 bases, and 8 bases lay between the germline ends. The CDR3 DNA is TGCAGTGCTAGTCGGAGGCCCGGGGAGCTGTTTTTT. Its translation is CSASRRPGELFF.

This clonotype was seen many times. This chain joins TRBV12-3 or TRBV12-4 and TRBJ2-1; 9 positions agree with TRBD1. The ends lost 6 bases at V and 0 bases at J; junction bases unmatched: 3. The CDR3 contains 15 residues. CDR3 amino acids: CASRPGQGSYNEQFF. Here the CDR3 DNA reads TGTGCCAGCAGACCGGGACAGGGCTCCTACAATGAGCAGTTCTTC.

V usage is TRBV5-5 and J usage is TRBJ1-1; D is uncertain. The V gene's germline CDR1 is SGHKS and CDR2 YYEKEE (reference sequence). The CDR3 covers 11 residues. Trimming cost V 1 base and J 7 bases, with 5 bases left between them. In DNA form, the CDR3 reads TGTGCCAGCAGCTTGCTCTATGAAGCTTTCTTT. Its translation is CASSLLYEAFF. Combining the CDR3 with reference TRBV5-5 and TRBJ1-1 gives the whole variable domain DAGVTQSPTHLIKTRGQQVTLRCSPISGHKSVSWYQQVLGQGPQFIFQYYEKEERGRGNFPDRFSARQFPNYSSELNVNALLLGDSALYLCASSLLYEAFFGQGTRLTVV.

This clonotype has only a few counts. The chain joins TRBV10-3 to TRBJ2-7; D is uncertain. The length of the CDR3 is 14 residues. Trimming pared 0 bases from V and 1 base from J, leaving 7 bases between. Germline V CDR1 and CDR2: ENHRY, SYGVKD. CDR3 sequence: CAISESTRSYEQYF. The DNA of the CDR3 is TGTGCCATCAGTGAGTCAACTCGATCCTACGAGCAGTACTTC.

This sequence joins TRBV4-3 and TRBJ1-1, with a possible D match to TRBD1 (6 bases). CDR3 length equals 14 residues. V gave up 0 bases and J gave up 5 bases, with 10 bases separating them. Germline assignment: CDR1 LGHNA and CDR2 YSLEER. The CDR3 nucleotides read TGCGCCAGCAGCCAAGAGGGGGCTAGGACTGAAGCTTTCTTT. Protein: CASSQEGARTEAFF.

This clonotype has a handful of counts. The gene calls are TRBV4-3 and TRBJ2-7; D is ambiguous. The germline V gene has CDR1 LGHNA and CDR2 YSLEER. Trimming took off 5 bases at V and 3 bases at J, with 14 bases between the two ends. This CDR3 is 14 amino acids long. CDR3 region: CASSSQAGRYEQYF. The CDR3, as DNA: TGCGCCAGCAGCTCCCAGGCAGGCCGCTACGAGCAGTACTTC.

The chain carries TRBV20-1 and TRBJ2-7, with TRBD1 matching over 7 bases. The CDR3 runs to 13 residues. The germline gives CDR1 DFQATT, CDR2 SNEGSKA (reference sequence). V shed 5 bases, J shed 4 bases, and the junction held 8 bases outside the gene matches. Here the CDR3 DNA reads TGCAGTGCTGGAGCAGGGGGACGGTACGAGCAGTACTTC. Protein sequence: CSAGAGGRYEQYF.

The genes are TRBV7-9 and TRBJ1-2; D may be TRBD1 (5 bases). Germline CDR1 is SEHNR and CDR2 is FQNEAQ (reference sequence). With 5 bases removed from V and 6 bases from J, the gap between germline ends came to 13 bases. The CDR3 extends over 13 amino acids. The DNA of the CDR3 is TGTGCCAGCAGCCCCGAGGCGGGGGATGGCTACACCTTC. Translation gives CASSPEAGDGYTF.

This sequence joins TRBV24-1 and TRBJ2-1; 9 bases line up with TRBD2. Looked up from germline, CDR1 is KGHDR and CDR2 is SFDVKD. Trimming removed 2 bases from V and 4 bases from J; junction bases left unmatched: 8. The CDR3 is 17 residues long. CDR3 protein: CATSDSAGSGRYNEQFF. For the CDR3, the DNA is TGTGCCACCAGTGATTCCGCGGGTAGCGGGAGATACAATGAGCAGTTCTTC.

This chain uses TRBV30 with TRBJ2-7, with 8 bases fitting TRBD1. Germline V gene data show CDR1 as GTSNPN and CDR2 as SVGIG (reference sequence). This CDR3 is 12 amino acids long. V was clipped by 7 bases and J by 3 bases; unmatched bases: 5. The CDR3 here is CALDRGGYEQYF. For the CDR3, the DNA is TGTGCCTTAGACAGGGGCGGCTACGAGCAGTACTTC. Complete variable domain (other parts from reference TRBV30 and TRBJ2-7): SQTIHQWPATLVQPVGSPLSLECTVEGTSNPNLYWYRQAAGRGLQLLFYSVGIGQISSEVPQNLSASRPQDRQFILSSKKLLLSDSGFYLCALDRGGYEQYFGPGTRLTVT.

The rearrangement uses TRBV30 and TRBJ1-1; D perhaps matches TRBD1 (5 bases). The ends were cut back, 2 bases at V and 7 bases at J, with 23 bases in the middle. This CDR3 has 16 residues. From germline, CDR1 is GTSNPN and CDR2 SVGIG (reference sequence). The CDR3 DNA reads as TGTGCCTGGAGTCCTACTTACAGGAACGCTCCGGATGAAGCTTTCTTT. This sequence encodes CAWSPTYRNAPDEAFF.

J is TRBJ2-1 and V is TRBV30; TRBD2 aligns across 14 bases. J gave up 0 bases and V 1 base, and 17 bases lay outside the gene matches. The germline V gene encodes CDR1 GTSNPN and CDR2 SVGIG (reference sequence). CDR3 length: 22 residues. The CDR3 protein is CAWSGQRWGTSGSSSSYNEQFF. CDR3 DNA: TGTGCCTGGAGTGGCCAACGGTGGGGGACTAGCGGGAGTTCGAGCTCCTACAATGAGCAGTTCTTC.

The chain carries TRBV29-1 and TRBJ2-5; no definite D call. The V end lost 6 bases, the J end lost 4 bases, and 15 bases lay between the germline ends. The CDR3 runs to 13 residues. Germline values: CDR1 SQVTM, CDR2 ANQGSEA. This CDR3 is CSVADGPRETQYF. Here the CDR3 DNA reads TGCAGCGTGGCAGACGGACCTAGAGAGACCCAGTACTTC. Full variable domain (missing parts from reference TRBV29-1 and TRBJ2-5): SAVISQKPSRDICQRGTSLTIQCQVDSQVTMMFWYRQQPGQSLTLIATANQGSEATYESGFVIDKFPISRPNLTFSTLTVSNMSPEDSSIYLCSVADGPRETQYFGPGTRLLVL.

This clonotype was detected many times. The chain recombines TRBV5-4 with TRBJ2-1, with no clear D. The CDR3 runs 13 residues. The germline CDR1 and CDR2 sequences are SGHNT and YYREEE (reference sequence). V dropped 3 bases and J dropped 10 bases, with 14 bases sitting between them. The CDR3, as DNA: TGTGCCAGCAGCTCGTGGTGGGCAGAGGAGCAGTTCTTC. It yields the protein CASSSWWAEEQFF. Variable domain in full (rest from reference TRBV5-4 and TRBJ2-1): ETGVTQSPTHLIKTRGQQVTLRCSSQSGHNTVSWYQQALGQGPQFIFQYYREEENGRGNFPPRFSGLQFPNYSSELNVNALELDDSALYLCASSSWWAEEQFFGPGTRLTVL.